This T cell receptor (beta chain) was captured in a study of human T cells and chemical hapten exposure. Time point defined: healthy volunteer bleed at 2 weeks. Unfractionated whole blood yielded the extracted total RNA. This clonotype was counted at least ten times. Antigen: not known. Study results and caveats: TCRs whose frequency exceeded 1 in 1000 remained the same following DPC sensitization.

Unique molecular identifiers were linked by the library to individual cDNA molecules. TCRdb reprocessed the RACE reads with MiXCR, giving one entry per CDR3 protein. The sample yields about 41,000 distinct CDR3 sequences, 3.5% to 4.5% seen once. Sequencing used whole blood. The origin of this receptor is a human donor in good health. Some clones in this sample may be carry-over from other donors' samples.

The CDR3 loop is CSVEEWAGRTGEQYF. The CDR3, as DNA: TGCAGCGTTGAAGAGTGGGCGGGCCGTACGGGGGAGCAGTACTTC. The chain links TRBV29-1 to TRBJ2-7, with D tentatively TRBD2 (5 bases). CDR1 and CDR2 (germline): SQVTM, ANQGSEA. This CDR3 is built from 15 residues. Between the trimmed V and J ends, which lost 0 bases and 7 bases, there was a span of 19 bases.